A single sample gave rise to the 18 T cell receptor beta chains below, sequenced in a study of cytomegalovirus exposure and HLA in healthy donors. TCRdb's table, derived via immunoSEQ multiplex PCR, lists solely in-frame clones and lacks some. The table has around 250,000 clones, 85% to 90% seen once. Sequencing input: PBMCs. Every receptor here comes from a woman under 30 in good health and CMV-seronegative.

The rearrangement joins TRBV29-1 to TRBJ1-3; maybe TRBD1 (6 bases). The CDR3 loop spans 14 amino acids. Trimming shortened V by 3 bases and J by 2 bases, and 11 bases separated the two germline ends. CDR1 is SQVTM, CDR2 ANQGSEA, per germline. CDR3 residues: CSVDMGTTGNTIYF. The DNA for the CDR3 is TGCAGCGTTGACATGGGGACAACTGGAAACACCATATATTTT. Using reference TRBV29-1 and TRBJ1-3 for the parts outside the CDR3, the full variable domain is SAVISQKPSRDICQRGTSLTIQCQVDSQVTMMFWYRQQPGQSLTLIATANQGSEATYESGFVIDKFPISRPNLTFSTLTVSNMSPEDSSIYLCSVDMGTTGNTIYFGEGSWLTVV.

This clone was recorded only once. V usage is TRBV6-1 and J usage is TRBJ1-1; 8 nucleotides match TRBD1. The CDR3 is 14 residues long. Trimming took 5 bases from V and 0 from J; bases not matched to a gene: 2. The germline V gene has CDR1 MNHNS and CDR2 SASEGT. Here the CDR3 DNA reads TGTGCCAGCAGTTGGACAGGGATGAACACTGAAGCTTTCTTT. Its protein is CASSWTGMNTEAFF.

This chain uses TRBV18 with TRBJ2-3, with 11 bases matching TRBD2. The CDR3 sequence is 15 residues long. Trimming took 3 bases from V and 4 from J; bases not matched to a gene: 3. CDR1 and CDR2 (germline): KGHSH, LQKENI. This chain's CDR3 is CASSPGSGGADTQYF. CDR3 sequence (DNA): TGTGCCAGCTCACCTGGTAGCGGGGGGGCAGATACGCAGTATTTT.

The V call is TRBV18, the J call TRBJ2-2, with D uncertain. Trimming shortened V by 1 base and J by 2 bases, and 8 bases separated the two germline ends. CDR1 is KGHSH and CDR2 is LQKENI in the germline V gene. The CDR3 contains 15 residues. The CDR3 bases are TGTGCCAGCTCACCACGGCTGTCCAACACCGGGGAGCTGTTTTTT. This gives the protein CASSPRLSNTGELFF.

As for this clone: The same CDR3 can be traced to other DNA sequences in this sample. The chain links TRBV6-5 to TRBJ2-3, with a weak D call TRBD1 (5 bases). Germline CDR1 and CDR2: MNHEY and SVGAGI. V shed 2 bases and J shed 1 base, with 10 bases lying between them. This CDR3 has 15 residues. CDR3 in amino acids: CASSYGQGGTDTQYF. The CDR3 region has the DNA TGTGCCAGCAGTTACGGCCAGGGTGGCACAGATACGCAGTATTTT.

This chain connects TRBV6-1 to TRBJ2-3; TRBD2 agrees at 10 bases. Germline V gene data show CDR1 as MNHNS and CDR2 as SASEGT. Trimming took 0 bases from V and 2 from J; bases not matched to a gene: 8. This CDR3 has 18 amino acids. The CDR3 region is CASSEAASGGPYTDTQYF. CDR3 DNA sequence: TGTGCCAGCAGTGAAGCGGCTAGCGGGGGCCCATACACAGATACGCAGTATTTT.

The chain joins TRBV9 to TRBJ2-1; possible D gene TRBD1, 6 bases. The V end lost 4 bases, the J end lost 4 bases, and 24 bases lay between the germline ends. The germline gives CDR1 SGDLS, CDR2 YYNGEE. The CDR3 totals 18 residues. CDR3 region: CASSPQRELGGQYNEQFF. The CDR3 DNA is TGTGCCAGCAGCCCACAAAGGGAACTAGGAGGACAGTACAATGAGCAGTTCTTC.

The chain employs TRBV7-2 and TRBJ2-7; TRBD1 agrees at 7 bases. V shed 5 bases and J 5 bases; nucleotides not matched to a gene: 3. The CDR3 has 12 amino acids. CDR1 and CDR2 from the germline V gene are SGHTA and FQGNSA. In DNA, the CDR3 is TGTGCCAGCAGCCGAGACAGGGACGAGCAGTACTTC. It translates to CASSRDRDEQYF.

J is TRBJ1-4 and V is TRBV7-6, with D possibly TRBD1 on 5 matching bases. The ends were cut back, 5 bases at V and 5 bases at J, with 15 bases in the middle. The CDR3 consists of 15 residues. The germline gives CDR1 SGHVS, CDR2 FNYEAQ. CDR3 amino acids: CASSPTKGRNEKLFF. The CDR3 DNA is TGTGCCAGCAGCCCAACGAAGGGGCGGAATGAAAAACTGTTTTTT.

The J gene is TRBJ2-1, the V gene TRBV13, with D unclear. The CDR3 contains 12 residues. The germline V and J ends were trimmed by 1 base and 7 bases, with 5 bases remaining between them. CDR1 and CDR2 (germline): PRHDT, FYEKMQ (reference sequence). The CDR3 loop reads CASSLDRNEQFF. In DNA, the CDR3 is TGTGCCAGCAGCTTAGATAGAAATGAGCAGTTCTTC. The whole variable domain, filled in from reference TRBV13 and TRBJ2-1, reads AAGVIQSPRHLIKEKRETATLKCYPIPRHDTVYWYQQGPGQDPQFLISFYEKMQSDKGSIPDRFSAQQFSDYHSELNMSSLELGDSALYFCASSLDRNEQFFGPGTRLTVL.

This clone was seen once. The chain combines TRBV2 with TRBJ2-2, with D maybe TRBD1 (6 bases). Germline-derived CDR1 and CDR2 are SNHLY and FYNNEI. The CDR3 length is 14 residues. Trimming removed 3 bases at V and 7 bases at J, with 12 bases between. The CDR3 spells CASSDRGPGGELFF. CDR3 nucleotide sequence: TGTGCCAGCAGTGACAGGGGCCCCGGCGGGGAGCTGTTTTTT.

The chain uses TRBV5-1 and TRBJ2-7; D may be TRBD2 (7 bases). This CDR3 is built from 16 residues. Between the trimmed V and J ends, which lost 5 bases and 0 bases, there was a span of 18 bases. The germline V gene encodes CDR1 SGHRS and CDR2 YFSETQ. The CDR3 DNA reads TGCGCCAGCAGAAAGAGTTGGGGGGGCAGCTCCTACGAGCAGTACTTC. Protein: CASRKSWGGSSYEQYF.

The chain has TRBV4-2 and TRBJ2-3, with 8 bases matching TRBD1. Germline CDR1 LGHNA, CDR2 YNFKEQ. Unmatched junction bases numbered 20, after V lost 6 bases and J lost 0 bases. The CDR3 length is 20 residues. CDR3 in amino acids: CASRPHHLMGTGFSTDTQYF. CDR3 bases: TGTGCCAGCAGACCTCATCATCTAATGGGGACAGGATTTAGCACAGATACGCAGTATTTT.

The chain uses TRBV13 and TRBJ2-7; 7 bases fit TRBD1. The CDR3 loop spans 15 amino acids. Losses at the gene ends were 3 bases for V and 4 bases for J; bases not matched to a gene: 9. Germline CDR1 reads PRHDT; CDR2 reads FYEKMQ (reference sequence). The CDR3 spells CASSFTGDPKYEQYF. The CDR3 DNA reads TGTGCCAGCAGCTTTACAGGGGACCCTAAGTACGAGCAGTACTTC.

This chain joins TRBV7-9 and TRBJ1-4, with 9 bases identical to TRBD1. The V segment lost 5 bases and the J segment 3 bases; nucleotides outside the gene matches: 7. The CDR3 has 16 amino acids. The germline gives CDR1 SEHNR, CDR2 FQNEAQ (reference sequence). The DNA of the CDR3 is TGTGCCAGCAGCCCGGGACAGGGTGTCGCTAATGAAAAACTGTTTTTT. Its protein product is CASSPGQGVANEKLFF.

The chain uses TRBV5-4 and TRBJ2-5, with 9 nucleotides matching TRBD2. This CDR3 spans 15 amino acids. In germline, CDR1 is SGHNT, CDR2 YYREEE (reference sequence). Unmatched junction bases numbered 5, after V lost 0 bases and J lost 5 bases. The CDR3 sequence is CASSLGGGASETQYF. The CDR3 nucleotides read TGTGCCAGCAGCTTGGGCGGGGGGGCCTCGGAGACCCAGTACTTC.

The chain uses TRBV28 and TRBJ2-2; 8 nucleotides agree with TRBD1. In germline, CDR1 is MDHEN, CDR2 SYDVKM. With 3 bases clipped from V and 4 bases from J, the junction kept 1 base outside the gene matches. The CDR3 totals 14 residues. This CDR3 is CASSLDRATGELFF. CDR3 coding DNA: TGTGCCAGCAGTTTGGACAGGGCCACCGGGGAGCTGTTTTTT.

The rearrangement joins TRBV18 to TRBJ1-6, with D possibly TRBD1 on 5 matching bases. Trimming removed 3 bases at V and 11 bases at J, with 23 bases between. From germline, CDR1 is KGHSH and CDR2 LQKENI. This CDR3 contains 17 residues. The CDR3 protein is CASSPASPIRVGPPLHF. DNA of the CDR3: TGTGCCAGCTCACCCGCCTCCCCTATCAGGGTTGGGCCACCCCTCCACTTT.